One sample yielded the 13 T cell receptor beta chains listed below, sequenced in a study of OX40 agonist ivuxolimab in advanced cancers. Libraries were built with the immunoSEQ multiplex PCR assay. TCRdb provides this immuneACCESS table in a form limited to in-frame rearrangements. Some clones are lacking; in checked studies, under half of them reflect an unresolved V gene, and why the rest are absent is not known. Recorded for this sample are more than 40,000 clones; 84% of them occurred a single time. The ten largest clones capture around 21% of the sample. Here the sequenced sample was CD4+ or CD8+ T cells sorted from blood, taken in a trial of the OX40 agonist ivuxolimab. These receptors were obtained from an adult with an advanced solid tumor such as melanoma, head and neck, liver or kidney cancer.

V usage is TRBV6-5 and J usage is TRBJ2-7; TRBD2 matches at 7 bases. The junction had 7 bases not matched to a gene; V was cut back by 0 bases and J by 5 bases. Germline lookup yields CDR1 MNHEY and CDR2 SVGAGI. The CDR3 runs 15 residues. CDR3 loop: CASSYSAGEAHEQYF. The DNA of the CDR3 is TGTGCCAGCAGTTACTCCGCGGGAGAGGCGCACGAGCAGTACTTC.

This chain connects TRBV7-9 to TRBJ2-2; D ambiguous. Germline V gene lookup returns CDR1 SEHNR and CDR2 FQNEAQ (reference sequence). This CDR3 comprises 16 residues. V was cut by 4 bases and J by 7 bases, with 19 bases left in between. This CDR3 is CASSSSTTSHFGELFF. The CDR3 nucleotides read TGTGCCAGCAGCTCTTCAACCACATCGCACTTCGGGGAGCTGTTTTTT.

CDR3 in amino acids: CASSFPDLISNQPQHF. CDR3 bases: TGTGCCAGCAGTTTCCCGGACCTTATTAGCAATCAGCCCCAGCATTTT. V is TRBV28 and J is TRBJ1-5; the D is unclear. Trimming left V 3 bases short and J 0 bases short, with 12 bases between. Germline loops: CDR1 MDHEN, CDR2 SYDVKM. This CDR3 contains 16 residues.

The J gene is TRBJ1-1, the V gene TRBV4-1; unclear D gene. CDR3 length equals 14 residues. Per germline, CDR1 MGHRA and CDR2 YSYEKL. Trimming removed 1 base at V and 2 bases at J, with 8 bases between. The chain's CDR3 is CASSQGLLNTEAFF. The CDR3 nucleotides read TGCGCCAGCAGCCAAGGACTTCTTAACACTGAAGCTTTCTTT.

This chain joins TRBV7-9 and TRBJ2-7; 7 bases are shared with TRBD2. Losses at the gene ends were 5 bases for V and 0 bases for J; bases not matched to a gene: 7. This CDR3 is built from 15 residues. In germline, CDR1 is SEHNR, CDR2 FQNEAQ (reference sequence). CDR3 region: CASSHPGDYSYEQYF. DNA for the CDR3: TGTGCCAGCAGCCACCCCGGGGACTACTCCTACGAGCAGTACTTC.

The chain links TRBV7-9 to TRBJ2-3; D is ambiguous. Germline lookup yields CDR1 SEHNR and CDR2 FQNEAQ (reference sequence). The length of the CDR3 is 12 residues. Trimming removed 6 bases at V and 6 bases at J, with 10 bases between. CDR3 protein: CASRGLVDTQYF. Written as DNA, the CDR3 is TGTGCCAGCAGGGGCCTCGTCGATACGCAGTATTTT.

The chain carries TRBV6-5 and TRBJ1-4; 7 bases align to TRBD1. The germline V gene has CDR1 MNHEY and CDR2 SVGAGI. This CDR3 contains 15 residues. V lost 6 bases, J lost 5 bases, and 9 bases stayed unmatched. This CDR3 reads CASRVFGTENEKLFF. The CDR3 nucleotides read TGTGCCAGCAGGGTATTCGGGACAGAGAATGAAAAACTGTTTTTT.

This clone appeared a single time. This sequence joins TRBV27 and TRBJ2-5, with D tentatively TRBD1 (5 bases). Trimming left V 2 bases short and J 4 bases short, with 11 bases between. CDR1 MNHEY and CDR2 SMNVEV come from the germline V gene (reference sequence). The CDR3 consists of 14 residues. The CDR3 DNA follows: TGTGCCAGCAGTTTAGACAGCATCGGAGAGACCCAGTACTTC. It specifies CASSLDSIGETQYF.

About this clone: Other DNA sequences within the sample encode an identical CDR3. This chain joins TRBV19 and TRBJ2-1; D possibly corresponds to TRBD1 (8 bases). Germline V gene lookup returns CDR1 LNHDA and CDR2 SQIVND (reference sequence). CDR3 length: 17 amino acids. V shed 3 bases and J shed 3 bases, with 18 bases lying between them. The CDR3 loop reads CASSITGGDSYYNEQFF. The CDR3 DNA reads as TGTGCCAGTAGTATTACAGGGGGGGATTCTTACTACAATGAGCAGTTCTTC. The whole variable domain, remainder taken from reference TRBV19 and TRBJ2-1, is DGGITQSPKYLFRKEGQNVTLSCEQNLNHDAMYWYRQDPGQGLRLIYYSQIVNDFQKGDIAEGYSVSREKKESFPLTVTSAQKNPTAFYLCASSITGGDSYYNEQFFGPGTRLTVL.

This chain links TRBV5-6 with TRBJ2-7; the D gene is possibly TRBD1 (6 bases). The V and J ends lost 3 bases and 1 base respectively, with 14 bases between them. The CDR3 has 15 residues. The germline V gene has CDR1 SGHDT and CDR2 YYEEEE. CDR3 amino acids: CASSYQGRGSYEQYF. CDR3 nucleotides: TGTGCCAGCAGCTACCAGGGTAGGGGGTCCTACGAGCAGTACTTC. The full variable domain, rest sourced from reference TRBV5-6 and TRBJ2-7, is DAGVTQSPTHLIKTRGQQVTLRCSPKSGHDTVSWYQQALGQGPQFIFQYYEEEERQRGNFPDRFSGHQFPNYSSELNVNALLLGDSALYLCASSYQGRGSYEQYFGPGTRLTVT.

The V and J genes are TRBV7-9 and TRBJ2-3; 9 nucleotides match TRBD2. Germline CDR1 is SEHNR and CDR2 is FQNEAQ (reference sequence). V lost 1 base and J lost 3; bases outside the gene matches: 2. The CDR3 runs 15 residues. The CDR3 sequence: CASSLEAGGTDTQYF. CDR3 nucleotides: TGTGCCAGCAGCTTAGAAGCGGGGGGAACAGATACGCAGTATTTT.

This clone was seen only once. CDR3 bases: TGCAGCGTTTCCTCCGGAGACAGCTATGGCTACACCTTC. Its protein product is CSVSSGDSYGYTF. The chain couples TRBV29-1 to TRBJ1-2; D might be TRBD1 (5 bases). Germline V lookup: CDR1 SQVTM, CDR2 ANQGSEA. V was trimmed by 5 bases and J by 4 bases, leaving 14 bases between them. This CDR3 region has 13 residues.

The CDR3 protein is CASSPTPGTGTDTQYF. CDR3 bases: TGTGCCAGCAGCCCGACCCCTGGGACAGGGACAGATACGCAGTATTTT. This chain joins TRBV13 and TRBJ2-3; 9 bases are shared with TRBD1. The CDR3 contains 16 residues. Trimming removed 5 bases from V and 3 bases from J; junction bases left unmatched: 9. Per the germline V gene, CDR1 is PRHDT and CDR2 is FYEKMQ (reference sequence).